The next 16 T cell receptor beta chains were all read from a single sample in a study of blood T cell repertoires in COVID-19 (dated by TCRdb to 2018 to 2020). The method was the immunoSEQ multiplex PCR assay. TCRdb carries this immuneACCESS record with in-frame sequences only. Its versions omit some clonotypes, under half of them owing to an unresolved V gene in the studies checked, with the rest unexplained. The sample yields some 230,000 clones; approximately 81% were counted once. 2.9% of the sample comes from the top ten. Sequencing was done on a sample of peripheral blood. These receptors all stem from a man aged 50-59 years who had recovered from COVID-19.

The sample holds one count of this clone. V gene TRBV14 combines with J gene TRBJ1-5, with D unresolved. Germline CDR1 is SGHDN and CDR2 is FVKESK. The CDR3 has 14 residues. V was clipped by 2 bases and J by 5 bases, with 10 bases between them. The CDR3 nucleotides are TGTGCCAGCAGCCAATCAAGCGGCTATCAGCCCCAGCATTTT. This translates into CASSQSSGYQPQHF. The full variable domain, its missing parts supplied by reference TRBV14 and TRBJ1-5, is EAGVTQFPSHSVIEKGQTVTLRCDPISGHDNLYWYRRVMGKEIKFLLHFVKESKQDESGMPNNRFLAERTGGTYSTLKVQPAELEDSGVYFCASSQSSGYQPQHFGDGTRLSIL.

In nucleotides, the CDR3 is TGTGCCAGCAGCCAAGGACTCCCTAGCGGGAGAAATGAGCAGTTCTTC. It is translated as CASSQGLPSGRNEQFF. This rearrangement joins TRBV3-1 (or the pseudogene TRBV3-2) to TRBJ2-1; TRBD2 matches at 10 bases. With V trimmed by 1 base and J by 7 bases, 7 bases remained unmatched. Germline lookup yields CDR1 LGHDT and CDR2 YNNKEL (reference sequence). The CDR3 spans 16 residues.

This clone was picked up a small number of times. This sequence joins TRBV28 and TRBJ2-2; D perhaps matches TRBD1 (6 bases). Trimming left V 0 bases short and J 4 bases short, with 15 bases between. The CDR3 is made up of 17 amino acids. Germline assignment: CDR1 MDHEN and CDR2 SYDVKM. CDR3 nucleotides: TGTGCCAGCAGTTTATGGATCACAGGGCGAAGCACCGGGGAGCTGTTTTTT. Amino acid sequence: CASSLWITGRSTGELFF.

This clone has just a few counts. The V call is TRBV29-1, the J call TRBJ2-2; 7 bases fit TRBD2. CDR3 length: 14 amino acids. Germline lookup yields CDR1 SQVTM and CDR2 ANQGSEA. Unmatched junction bases numbered 9, after V lost 7 bases and J lost 4 bases. CDR3 DNA: TGCAGCGCAACACGGGAGCGGGGCACCGGGGAGCTGTTTTTT. It encodes CSATRERGTGELFF.

The CDR3 DNA is TGTGCCAGCAGCCAAGCTCGGACAGGGAACTATGGCTACACCTTC. It encodes CASSQARTGNYGYTF. The V and J genes are TRBV3-1 (or the pseudogene TRBV3-2) and TRBJ1-2; 8 nucleotides line up with TRBD1. CDR3 length: 15 residues. The J segment lost 2 bases and the V segment lost 1 base, leaving 3 bases of the junction unmatched. Germline CDR1 is LGHDT and CDR2 is YNNKEL (reference sequence).

This clone was seen just once. The genes are TRBV18 and TRBJ2-2, with 7 bases matching TRBD2. The CDR3 extends over 16 amino acids. V lost 4 bases and J lost 2; bases outside the gene matches: 7. Per germline, CDR1 KGHSH and CDR2 LQKENI. This chain's CDR3 is CASSHIAGLNTGELFF. In DNA, the CDR3 is TGTGCCAGCTCACATATAGCGGGCCTAAACACCGGGGAGCTGTTTTTT.

DNA of the CDR3: TGTGCCACCAGTAAAGACAGAATCCTAAACACCGGGGAGCTGTTTTTT. Translation gives CATSKDRILNTGELFF. The chain links TRBV24-1 to TRBJ2-2; TRBD1 is a possible D gene (5 bases). V was pared by 6 bases and J by 2 bases, with 15 bases between. The CDR3 runs 16 residues. The germline gives CDR1 KGHDR, CDR2 SFDVKD.

The V gene is TRBV5-1, the J gene TRBJ2-7; 8 nucleotides agree with TRBD2. Germline CDR1 reads SGHRS; CDR2 reads YFSETQ. CDR3 length: 16 amino acids. With 1 base clipped from V and 5 bases from J, the junction kept 11 bases outside the gene matches. CDR3 nucleotides: TGCGCCAGCAGCTTGCGTGGGACTAGGAGTTTCCACGAGCAGTACTTC. Translating gives CASSLRGTRSFHEQYF.

The genes are TRBV28 and TRBJ2-1; 13 positions agree with TRBD2. Trimming removed 3 bases from V and 1 base from J; junction bases left unmatched: 3. CDR1 is MDHEN, CDR2 SYDVKM, per germline. This CDR3 is 17 amino acids long. This chain's CDR3 is CASSLGLAGRSYNEQFF. CDR3 DNA sequence: TGTGCCAGCAGTTTGGGACTAGCGGGAAGGTCCTACAATGAGCAGTTCTTC.

The V gene is TRBV19, the J gene TRBJ2-1; no clear D. Germline CDR1 and CDR2: LNHDA and SQIVND (reference sequence). V was pared by 2 bases and J by 6 bases, with 8 bases between. The CDR3 totals 13 residues. The CDR3 spells CASSIPLSNEQFF. The CDR3 DNA is TGTGCCAGTAGTATACCCCTCAGCAATGAGCAGTTCTTC. Full variable domain (remainder filled in from reference TRBV19 and TRBJ2-1): DGGITQSPKYLFRKEGQNVTLSCEQNLNHDAMYWYRQDPGQGLRLIYYSQIVNDFQKGDIAEGYSVSREKKESFPLTVTSAQKNPTAFYLCASSIPLSNEQFFGPGTRLTVL.

The chain employs TRBV10-3 and TRBJ1-1; a weak D match, TRBD1 (6 bases). This CDR3 has 12 amino acids. Germline V gene sequence: CDR1 ENHRY, CDR2 SYGVKD. V lost 8 bases, J lost 5 bases, and 12 bases lay in between. CDR3 region: CAIREGGTEAFF. CDR3 sequence (DNA): TGTGCCATCCGGGAAGGGGGAACTGAAGCTTTCTTT.

The CDR3 spells CASSPAASGTPEQYF. The CDR3 DNA sequence: TGTGCCAGCAGCCCGGCGGCTAGCGGGACTCCCGAGCAGTACTTC. The V gene is TRBV28, the J gene TRBJ2-7, with 9 bases that match TRBD2. J was trimmed by 6 bases and V by 6 bases; bases with no gene match: 12. Germline values: CDR1 MDHEN, CDR2 SYDVKM. The CDR3 sequence is 15 residues long.

The rearrangement uses TRBV21-1 and TRBJ1-2; the DNA was not used to check the table's D call, TRBD1. TRBV21-1 is flagged as a pseudogene. The length of the CDR3 is 14 residues. As DNA, the CDR3 is TGTGCCAGCAGCCCACAGACAGGGGAGGATGGCTACACCTTC. Translating gives CASSPQTGEDGYTF.

This chain uses TRBV2 with TRBJ1-2, with D possibly matching TRBD1 (6 bases). Trimming removed 6 bases from V and 5 bases from J, with 10 bases in between. Per the germline V gene, CDR1 is SNHLY and CDR2 is FYNNEI. The length of the CDR3 is 12 residues. In nucleotides, the CDR3 is TGTGCCAGCAGCCTACAGGGTTATGGCTACACCTTC. This encodes CASSLQGYGYTF.

The chain combines TRBV2 with TRBJ2-7, with D maybe TRBD1 (5 bases). This CDR3 has 14 residues. The V gene lost 2 bases and the J gene lost 2 bases, with 10 bases spanning the gap. Germline V CDR1 and CDR2: SNHLY, FYNNEI. In DNA form, the CDR3 reads TGTGCCAGCAGTGAAAATAGACAGCCCTACGAGCAGTACTTC. Encoded protein: CASSENRQPYEQYF. The full variable domain, with the rest looked up from reference TRBV2 and TRBJ2-7, is EPEVTQTPSHQVTQMGQEVILRCVPISNHLYFYWYRQILGQKVEFLVSFYNNEISEKSEIFDDQFSVERPDGSNFTLKIRSTKLEDSAMYFCASSENRQPYEQYFGPGTRLTVT.

The chain has TRBV5-1 and TRBJ2-2, with 9 bases aligning to TRBD1. Germline trimming cut 3 bases from V and 5 bases from J; bases unmatched to any gene: 5. The CDR3 spans 15 residues. Germline-derived CDR1 and CDR2 are SGHRS and YFSETQ. The CDR3 protein is CASSSGTGFTGELFF. The CDR3 DNA reads as TGCGCCAGCAGCTCCGGGACAGGGTTTACCGGGGAGCTGTTTTTT.